The T cell receptor (beta chain) under discussion was sequenced for a study of T cells in narcolepsy (dated by TCRdb to 2017 to 2018). Regarding the research as a whole: The study enrolled patients with narcolepsy type 1 or type 2 (NT1, NT2) together with healthy control donors. The study sought autoreactive T cells targeting hypocretin neuron self-antigens (hypocretin, TRIB2) in narcolepsy patients, using TCR Vbeta sequencing to track clonotypes in blood and CSF.

In the case of this clone: Its antigen target is currently unknown. No quality values exist for individual bases; no much larger clone is one base distant.

For TCR Vbeta sequencing, memory CD4+ T cells were sorted ex vivo from the peripheral blood of both healthy controls and narcolepsy patients. The method was the immunoSEQ multiplex PCR assay. Entries here come from immuneACCESS through TCRdb and include only in-frame sequences with V and J called. Some clones fail to appear in such tables; in the studies checked, an unresolved V gene covers under half of the shortfall, and the cause of the remainder is unknown. The sample table shows about 34,000 clones, and roughly 80% are seen once. Of the sample, approximately 2.7% is held by the ten largest clones. The study at large found these results: No sequences matching autoreactive T cell clones were contained in some blood memory CD4+ repertoires from patients and controls. In plots comparing CSF and blood CD4+ T cell clonotypes from the same patient, HCRT-specific and TRIB2-specific autoreactive clonotypes were highlighted. Numbers of sequenced blood memory CD4+ clonotypes were comparable, with averages of approximately 39,000 in patients and fewer than 35,000 in controls. According to the report, autoreactive clonotypes were detected serially in the blood of the same patients and of different patients, but not in healthy controls.

V drops 5 bases and J drops 8 bases, leaving 11 bases in between. From cysteine to phenylalanine, the CDR3 is 12 amino acids long. Kept here is only the CDR3 DNA, which spans 36 bases and is read in frame from base 1. Via the germline V gene, CDR1 is SGHDN and CDR2 FVKESK. The clonotype was recovered from a human donor with narcolepsy. This receptor chain uses TRBV14 and TRBJ2-3, with TRBD2 tentatively as D gene (6 bases match). The material sequenced was CD45RA- memory CD4+ T cells from PBMCs. In light of the paper, this sample's cell subset or site label describes: memory T cells sorted ex vivo from peripheral blood. The DNA sequence is TGTGCCAGCAGCTATACCGGGGGTACGCAGTATTTT. The resulting protein is CASSYTGGTQYF.